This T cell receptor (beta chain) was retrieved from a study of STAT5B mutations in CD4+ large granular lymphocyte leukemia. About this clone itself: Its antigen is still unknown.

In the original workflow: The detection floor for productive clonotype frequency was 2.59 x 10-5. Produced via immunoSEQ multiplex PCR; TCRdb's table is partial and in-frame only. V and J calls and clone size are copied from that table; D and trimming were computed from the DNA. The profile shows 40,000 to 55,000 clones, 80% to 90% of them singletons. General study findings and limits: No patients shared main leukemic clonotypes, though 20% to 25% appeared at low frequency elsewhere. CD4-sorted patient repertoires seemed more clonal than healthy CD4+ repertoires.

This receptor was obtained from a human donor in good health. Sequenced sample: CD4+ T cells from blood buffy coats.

CDR3 coding DNA: TGTGCCATCAGTGAGAGGGGGATGAACACTGAAGCTTTCTTT. Amino acid sequence: CAISERGMNTEAFF. The chain is built from TRBV10-3 and TRBJ1-1; D might be TRBD1 (6 bases). The germline gives CDR1 ENHRY, CDR2 SYGVKD. Trimming removed 2 bases from V and 0 bases from J, with 7 bases in between. This CDR3 region has 14 residues.